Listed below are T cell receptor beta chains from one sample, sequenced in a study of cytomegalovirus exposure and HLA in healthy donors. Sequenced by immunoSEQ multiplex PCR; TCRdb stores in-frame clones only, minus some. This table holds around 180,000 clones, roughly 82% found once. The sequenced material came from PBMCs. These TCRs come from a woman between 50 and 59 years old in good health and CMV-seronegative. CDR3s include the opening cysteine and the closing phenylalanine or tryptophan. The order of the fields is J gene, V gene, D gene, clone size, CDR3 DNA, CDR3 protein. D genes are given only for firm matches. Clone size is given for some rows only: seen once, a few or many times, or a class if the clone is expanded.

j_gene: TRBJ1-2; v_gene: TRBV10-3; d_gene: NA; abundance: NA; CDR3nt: TGTGCCATCACCCGAGGCCAGGGAGGGTCCCTTTACACCTTC; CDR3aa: CAITRGQGGSLYTF
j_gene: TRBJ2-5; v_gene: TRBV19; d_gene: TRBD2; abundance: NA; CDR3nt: TGTGCCAGTAGTATTGCTAGCGGAGTGCAAGAGACCCAGTACTTC; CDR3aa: CASSIASGVQETQYF
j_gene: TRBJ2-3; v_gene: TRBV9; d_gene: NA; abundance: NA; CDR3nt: TGTGCCAGCAGCGCAACAGATACGCAGTATTTT; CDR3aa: CASSATDTQYF
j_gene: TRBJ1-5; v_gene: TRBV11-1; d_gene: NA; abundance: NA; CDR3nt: TGTGCCAGCAGCTTATCCCGGGATCAGCCCCAGCATTTT; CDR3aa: CASSLSRDQPQHF
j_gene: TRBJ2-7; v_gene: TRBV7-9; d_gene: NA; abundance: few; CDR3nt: TGTGCCAGCAGCCCTAGACAGTCTATGGGGTTCGAGCAGTACTTC; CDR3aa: CASSPRQSMGFEQYF
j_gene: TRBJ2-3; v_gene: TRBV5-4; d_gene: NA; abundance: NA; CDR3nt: TGTGCCAGCAGCTTGGAAAGAGCATCAGATACGCAGTATTTT; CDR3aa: CASSLERASDTQYF
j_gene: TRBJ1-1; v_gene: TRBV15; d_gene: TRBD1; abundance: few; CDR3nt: TGTGCCACCAGCTCGCGGACAGGGAGGACTGAAGCTTTCTTT; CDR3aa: CATSSRTGRTEAFF
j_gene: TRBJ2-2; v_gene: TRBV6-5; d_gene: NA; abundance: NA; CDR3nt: TGTGCCAGCAAATACAGGGACACCGGGGAGCTGTTTTTT; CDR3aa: CASKYRDTGELFF
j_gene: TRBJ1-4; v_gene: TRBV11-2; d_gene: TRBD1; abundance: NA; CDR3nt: TGTGCCAGCAGCCCCCGACAGGGGACTAATGAAAAACTGTTTTTT; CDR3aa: CASSPRQGTNEKLFF
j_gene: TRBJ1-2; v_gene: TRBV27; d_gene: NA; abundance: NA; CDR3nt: TGTGCCAGCAGTTTGGGGGGACGGGGGGGTTCCAACTATGGCTACACCTTC; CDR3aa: CASSLGGRGGSNYGYTF
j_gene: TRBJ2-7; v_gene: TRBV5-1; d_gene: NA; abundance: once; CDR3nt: TGCGCCAGCAGTGAAGTCCTCGGGGAGAAACAGTACTTC; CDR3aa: CASSEVLGEKQYF